This TCR beta chain comes out of a study of blood T cells in healthy people across ages. For the second PCR, which ran for about 7 to 12 cycles, a sample-barcoded 5' primer and a J-beta primer mix were used. TCRdb called the 5' RACE reads again in MiXCR, with one record for every CDR3 protein. The repertoire holds approximately 760,000 distinct CDR3 sequences, with 20% to 25% as singletons. The CDR3 sequence is 13 residues long. V lost 5 bases and J 5 bases, leaving 12 bases between the germline ends. Germline V gene lookup returns CDR1 LNHDA and CDR2 SQIVND (reference sequence). These same data were also listed under a study on T cells of mothers and their children.

Material: blood. This chain joins TRBV19 and TRBJ1-2, with D tentatively TRBD1 (5 bases). This receptor was obtained from a boy between 10 and 17 years old in good health. The CDR3 loop is CASSSAGFYGYTF. The CDR3 DNA sequence: TGTGCCAGTAGTTCCGCAGGGTTTTATGGCTACACCTTC.